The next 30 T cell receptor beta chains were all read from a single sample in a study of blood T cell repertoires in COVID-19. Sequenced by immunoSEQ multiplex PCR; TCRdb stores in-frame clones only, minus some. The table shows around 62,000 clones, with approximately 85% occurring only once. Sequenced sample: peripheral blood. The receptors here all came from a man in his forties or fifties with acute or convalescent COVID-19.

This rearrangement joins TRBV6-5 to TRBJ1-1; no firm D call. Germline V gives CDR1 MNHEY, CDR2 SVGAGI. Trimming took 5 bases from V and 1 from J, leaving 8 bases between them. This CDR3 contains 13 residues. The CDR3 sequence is CASSPWRNTEAFF. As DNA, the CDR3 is TGTGCCAGCAGTCCTTGGAGGAACACTGAAGCTTTCTTT.

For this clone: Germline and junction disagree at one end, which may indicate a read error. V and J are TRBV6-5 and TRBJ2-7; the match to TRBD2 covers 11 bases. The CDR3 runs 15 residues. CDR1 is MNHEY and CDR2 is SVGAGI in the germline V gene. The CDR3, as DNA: TGTGCCAGCAGGTACTATAGCGGGGGGGCCTACGAGCAGTACTTC. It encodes CASRYYSGGAYEQYF.

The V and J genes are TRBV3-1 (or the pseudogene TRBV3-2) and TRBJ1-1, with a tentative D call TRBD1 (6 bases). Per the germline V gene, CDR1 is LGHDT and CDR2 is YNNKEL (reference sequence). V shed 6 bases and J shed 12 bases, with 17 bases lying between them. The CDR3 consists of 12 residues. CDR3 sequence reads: CASRQDSRTTFF. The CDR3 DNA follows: TGTGCCAGCAGGCAGGACAGCCGGACGACTTTCTTT.

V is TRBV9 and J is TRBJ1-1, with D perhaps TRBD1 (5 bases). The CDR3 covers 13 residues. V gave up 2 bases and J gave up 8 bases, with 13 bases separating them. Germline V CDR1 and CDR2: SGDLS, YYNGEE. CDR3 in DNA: TGTGCCAGCAGCGTCGGTCGCCGGGGGGAAGCTTTCTTT. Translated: CASSVGRRGEAFF.

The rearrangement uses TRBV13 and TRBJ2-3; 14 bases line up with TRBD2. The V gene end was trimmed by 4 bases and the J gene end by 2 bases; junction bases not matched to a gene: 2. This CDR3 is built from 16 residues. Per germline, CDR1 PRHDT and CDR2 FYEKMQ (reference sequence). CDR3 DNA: TGTGCCAGCAGCTCGGGACTAGCGGGGGCCACAGATACGCAGTATTTT. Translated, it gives CASSSGLAGATDTQYF. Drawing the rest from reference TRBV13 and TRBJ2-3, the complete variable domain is AAGVIQSPRHLIKEKRETATLKCYPIPRHDTVYWYQQGPGQDPQFLISFYEKMQSDKGSIPDRFSAQQFSDYHSELNMSSLELGDSALYFCASSSGLAGATDTQYFGPGTRLTVL.

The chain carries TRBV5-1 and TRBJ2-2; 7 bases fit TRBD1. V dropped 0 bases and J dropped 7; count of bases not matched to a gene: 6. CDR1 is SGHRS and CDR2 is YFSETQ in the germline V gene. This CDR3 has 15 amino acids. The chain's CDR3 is CASSLDRGYDGELFF. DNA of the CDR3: TGCGCCAGCAGCTTGGACAGGGGATATGACGGGGAGCTGTTTTTT. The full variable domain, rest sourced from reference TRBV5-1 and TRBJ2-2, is KAGVTQTPRYLIKTRGQQVTLSCSPISGHRSVSWYQQTPGQGLQFLFEYFSETQRNKGNFPGRFSGRQFSNSRSEMNVSTLELGDSALYLCASSLDRGYDGELFFGEGSRLTVL.

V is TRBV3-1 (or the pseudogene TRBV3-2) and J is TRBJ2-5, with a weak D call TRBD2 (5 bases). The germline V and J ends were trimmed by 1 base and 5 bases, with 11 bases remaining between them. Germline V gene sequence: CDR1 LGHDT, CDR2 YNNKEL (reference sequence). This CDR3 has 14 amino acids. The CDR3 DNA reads TGTGCCAGCAGCCAAGGGAGGACGAGGGAGACCCAGTACTTC. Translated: CASSQGRTRETQYF.

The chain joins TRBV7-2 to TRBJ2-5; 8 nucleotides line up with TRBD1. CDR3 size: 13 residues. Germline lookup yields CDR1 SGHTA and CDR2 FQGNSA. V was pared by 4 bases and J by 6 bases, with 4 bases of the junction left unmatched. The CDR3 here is CASSSDREQTQYF. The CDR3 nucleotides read TGTGCCAGCAGCTCGGACAGGGAACAGACCCAGTACTTC. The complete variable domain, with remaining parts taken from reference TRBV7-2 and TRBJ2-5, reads GAGVSQSPSNKVTEKGKDVELRCDPISGHTALYWYRQSLGQGLEFLIYFQGNSAPDKSGLPSDRFSAERTGGSVSTLTIQRTQQEDSAVYLCASSSDREQTQYFGPGTRLLVL.

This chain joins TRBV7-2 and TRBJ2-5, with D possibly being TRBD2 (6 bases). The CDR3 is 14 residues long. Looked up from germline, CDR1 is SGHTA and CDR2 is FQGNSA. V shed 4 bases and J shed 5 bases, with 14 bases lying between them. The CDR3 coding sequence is TGTGCCAGCAGCTCCAGACTAGTGGGGGAGACCCAGTACTTC. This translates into CASSSRLVGETQYF.

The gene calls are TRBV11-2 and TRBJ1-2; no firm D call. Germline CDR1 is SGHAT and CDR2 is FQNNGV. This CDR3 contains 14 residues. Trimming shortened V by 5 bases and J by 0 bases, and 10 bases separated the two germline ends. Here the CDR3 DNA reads TGTGCCAGCAGCCCCGCCCTAGCTAACTATGGCTACACCTTC. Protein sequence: CASSPALANYGYTF.

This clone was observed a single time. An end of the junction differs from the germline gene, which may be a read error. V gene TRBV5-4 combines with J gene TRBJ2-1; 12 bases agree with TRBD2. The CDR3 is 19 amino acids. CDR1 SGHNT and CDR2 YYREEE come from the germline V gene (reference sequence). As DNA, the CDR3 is TGTGCCAACAGCTTGCCACTAGCGGGGGGATCTAGCTCCTACAATGAGCAGTTCTTC. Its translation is CANSLPLAGGSSSYNEQFF.

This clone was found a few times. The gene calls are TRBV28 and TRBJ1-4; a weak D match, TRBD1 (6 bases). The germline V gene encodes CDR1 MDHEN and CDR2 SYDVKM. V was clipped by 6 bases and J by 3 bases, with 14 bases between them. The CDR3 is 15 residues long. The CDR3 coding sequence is TGTGCCAGCAGCCTTACAGGGTACGCTAATGAAAAACTGTTTTTT. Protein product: CASSLTGYANEKLFF.

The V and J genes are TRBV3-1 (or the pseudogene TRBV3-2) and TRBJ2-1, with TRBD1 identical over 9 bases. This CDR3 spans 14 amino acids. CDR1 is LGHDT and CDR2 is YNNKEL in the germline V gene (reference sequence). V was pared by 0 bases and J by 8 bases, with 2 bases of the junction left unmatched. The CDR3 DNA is TGTGCCAGCAGCCAAGAGGACAGGGGTCATGAGCAGTTCTTC. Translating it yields CASSQEDRGHEQFF.

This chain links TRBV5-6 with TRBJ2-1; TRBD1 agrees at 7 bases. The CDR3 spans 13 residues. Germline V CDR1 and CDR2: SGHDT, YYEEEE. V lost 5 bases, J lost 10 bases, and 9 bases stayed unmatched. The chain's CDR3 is CASSHPPGQEQFF. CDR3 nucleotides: TGTGCCAGCAGTCATCCGCCGGGACAGGAGCAGTTCTTC.

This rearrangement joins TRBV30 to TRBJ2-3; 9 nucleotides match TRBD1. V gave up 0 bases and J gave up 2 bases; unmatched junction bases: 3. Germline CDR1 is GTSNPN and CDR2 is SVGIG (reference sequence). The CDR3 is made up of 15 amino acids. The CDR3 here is CAWSVTGGFTDTQYF. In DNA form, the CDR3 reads TGTGCCTGGAGTGTGACAGGGGGTTTCACAGATACGCAGTATTTT.

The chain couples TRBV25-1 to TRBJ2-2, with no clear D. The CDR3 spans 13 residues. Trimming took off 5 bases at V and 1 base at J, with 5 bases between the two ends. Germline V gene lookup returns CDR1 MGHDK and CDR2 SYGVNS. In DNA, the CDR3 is TGTGCCAGCAGTTCCCTGAACACCGGGGAGCTGTTTTTT. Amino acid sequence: CASSSLNTGELFF.

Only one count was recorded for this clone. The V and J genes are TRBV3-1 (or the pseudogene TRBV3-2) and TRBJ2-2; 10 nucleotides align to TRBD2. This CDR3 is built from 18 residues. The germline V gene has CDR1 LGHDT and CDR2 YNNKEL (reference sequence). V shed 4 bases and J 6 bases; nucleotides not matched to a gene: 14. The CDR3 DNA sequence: TGTGCCAGCAGCCCAGGACTAGCGGATTTCTCCGGGGCCGGGGAGCTGTTTTTT. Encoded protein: CASSPGLADFSGAGELFF.

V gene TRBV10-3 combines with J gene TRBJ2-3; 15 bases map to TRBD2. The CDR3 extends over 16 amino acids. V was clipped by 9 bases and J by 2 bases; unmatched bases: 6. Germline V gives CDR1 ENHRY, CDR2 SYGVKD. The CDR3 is CAIGTSGGTFTDTQYF. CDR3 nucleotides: TGTGCCATAGGGACTAGCGGGGGGACTTTCACAGATACGCAGTATTTT.

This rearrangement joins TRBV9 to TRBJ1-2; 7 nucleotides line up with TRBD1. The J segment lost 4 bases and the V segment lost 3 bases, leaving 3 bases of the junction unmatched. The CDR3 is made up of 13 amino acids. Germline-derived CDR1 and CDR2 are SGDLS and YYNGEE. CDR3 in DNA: TGTGCCAGCAGCGCAGGGGGGAGCTATGGCTACACCTTC. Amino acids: CASSAGGSYGYTF.

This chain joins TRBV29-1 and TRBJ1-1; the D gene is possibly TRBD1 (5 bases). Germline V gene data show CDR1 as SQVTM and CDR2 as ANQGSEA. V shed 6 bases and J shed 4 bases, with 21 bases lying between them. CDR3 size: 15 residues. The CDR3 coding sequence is TGCAGCGTAATACCCAGGGTTGGGACTGTCACTGAAGCTTTCTTT. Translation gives CSVIPRVGTVTEAFF.

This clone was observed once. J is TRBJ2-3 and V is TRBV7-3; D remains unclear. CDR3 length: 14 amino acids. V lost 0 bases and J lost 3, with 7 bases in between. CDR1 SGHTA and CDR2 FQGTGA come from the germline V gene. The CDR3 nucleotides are TGTGCCAGCAGCTTAACCGTGGAGACAGATACGCAGTATTTT. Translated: CASSLTVETDTQYF.

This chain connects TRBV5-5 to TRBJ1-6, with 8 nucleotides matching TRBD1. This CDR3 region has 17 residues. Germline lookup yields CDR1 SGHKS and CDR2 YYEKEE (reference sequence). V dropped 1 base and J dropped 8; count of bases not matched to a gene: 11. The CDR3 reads CASSLRFGQGADSPLHF. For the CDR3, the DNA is TGTGCCAGCAGCTTGCGTTTCGGGCAGGGGGCAGATTCACCCCTCCACTTT.

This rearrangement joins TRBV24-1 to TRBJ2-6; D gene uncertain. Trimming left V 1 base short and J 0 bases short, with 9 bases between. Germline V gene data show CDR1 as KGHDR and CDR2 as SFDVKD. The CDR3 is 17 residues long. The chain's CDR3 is CATSDFSGVSGANVLTF. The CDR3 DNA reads TGTGCCACCAGTGATTTTTCCGGTGTCTCTGGGGCCAACGTCCTGACTTTC.

CDR3: CSVLTGASTEAFF. The CDR3, as DNA: TGCAGCGTCTTGACAGGGGCGAGCACTGAAGCTTTCTTT. The gene calls are TRBV29-1 and TRBJ1-1; TRBD1 matches at 8 bases. V lost 6 bases to trimming and J lost 4 bases; unmatched junction nucleotides: 7. The CDR3 loop spans 13 amino acids. Looked up from germline, CDR1 is SQVTM and CDR2 is ANQGSEA.

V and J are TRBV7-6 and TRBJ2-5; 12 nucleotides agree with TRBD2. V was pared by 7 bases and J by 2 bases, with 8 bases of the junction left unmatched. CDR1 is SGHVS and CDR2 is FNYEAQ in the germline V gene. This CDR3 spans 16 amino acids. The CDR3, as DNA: TGTGCCAGCACCTCCTTTACTAGCGGGGGGCAAGAGACCCAGTACTTC. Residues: CASTSFTSGGQETQYF.

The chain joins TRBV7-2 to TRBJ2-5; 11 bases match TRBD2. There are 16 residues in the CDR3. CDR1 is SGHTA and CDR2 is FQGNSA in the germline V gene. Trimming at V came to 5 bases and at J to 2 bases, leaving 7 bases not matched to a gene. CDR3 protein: CASSLLAGGLQETQYF. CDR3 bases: TGTGCCAGCAGCCTCCTAGCGGGGGGTCTGCAAGAGACCCAGTACTTC.

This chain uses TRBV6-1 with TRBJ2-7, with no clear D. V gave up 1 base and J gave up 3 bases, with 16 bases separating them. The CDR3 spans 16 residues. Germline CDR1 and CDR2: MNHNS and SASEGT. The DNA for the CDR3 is TGTGCCAGCAGTGAAGGTCCCCGACTCCCCCTCTACGAGCAGTACTTC. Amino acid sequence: CASSEGPRLPLYEQYF.

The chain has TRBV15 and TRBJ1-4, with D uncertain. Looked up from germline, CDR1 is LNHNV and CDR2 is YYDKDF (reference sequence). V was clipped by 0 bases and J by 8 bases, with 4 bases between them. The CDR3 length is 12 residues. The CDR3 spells CATSRDIEKLFF. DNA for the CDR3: TGTGCCACCAGCAGAGACATCGAAAAACTGTTTTTT.

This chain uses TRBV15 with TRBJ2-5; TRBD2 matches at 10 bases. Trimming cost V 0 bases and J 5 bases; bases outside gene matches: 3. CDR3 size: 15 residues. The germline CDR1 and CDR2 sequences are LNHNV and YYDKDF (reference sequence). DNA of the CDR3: TGTGCCACCAGCAGAGAACTAGCGGGGATCGAGACCCAGTACTTC. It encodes CATSRELAGIETQYF.

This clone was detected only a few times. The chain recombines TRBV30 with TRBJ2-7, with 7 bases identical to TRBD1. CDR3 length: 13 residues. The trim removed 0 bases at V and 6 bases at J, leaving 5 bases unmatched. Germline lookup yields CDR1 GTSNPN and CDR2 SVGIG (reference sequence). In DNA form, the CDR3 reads TGTGCCTGGAGTGTAGGGGGCGCCGGCGAGCAGTACTTC. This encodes CAWSVGGAGEQYF. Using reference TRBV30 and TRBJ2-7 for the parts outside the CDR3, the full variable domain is SQTIHQWPATLVQPVGSPLSLECTVEGTSNPNLYWYRQAAGRGLQLLFYSVGIGQISSEVPQNLSASRPQDRQFILSSKKLLLSDSGFYLCAWSVGGAGEQYFGPGTRLTVT.